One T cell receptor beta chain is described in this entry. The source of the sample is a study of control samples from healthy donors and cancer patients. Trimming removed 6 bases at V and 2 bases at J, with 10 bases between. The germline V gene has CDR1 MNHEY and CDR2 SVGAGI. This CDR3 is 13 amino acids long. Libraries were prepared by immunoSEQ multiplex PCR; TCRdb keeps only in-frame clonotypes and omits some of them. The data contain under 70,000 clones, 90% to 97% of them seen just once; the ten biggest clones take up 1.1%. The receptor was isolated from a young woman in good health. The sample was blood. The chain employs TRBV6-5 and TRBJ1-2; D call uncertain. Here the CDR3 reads CASSPEANYGYTF. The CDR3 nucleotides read TGTGCCAGCAGCCCCGAGGCCAACTATGGCTACACCTTC.